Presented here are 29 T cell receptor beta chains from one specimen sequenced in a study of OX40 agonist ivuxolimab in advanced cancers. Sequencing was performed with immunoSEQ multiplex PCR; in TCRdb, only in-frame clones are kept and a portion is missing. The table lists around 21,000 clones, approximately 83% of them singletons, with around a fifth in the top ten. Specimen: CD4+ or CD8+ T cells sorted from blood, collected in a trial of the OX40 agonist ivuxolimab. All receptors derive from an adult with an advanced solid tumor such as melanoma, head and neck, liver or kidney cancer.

The CDR3 nucleotides are TGTGCCAGCAGCCCTGACAGGGAATTTCCTTCCTACGAGCAGTACTTC. This codes for CASSPDREFPSYEQYF. The chain carries TRBV7-9 and TRBJ2-7; 7 nucleotides agree with TRBD1. The germline CDR1 and CDR2 sequences are SEHNR and FQNEAQ (reference sequence). With V trimmed by 5 bases and J by 1 base, 11 bases remained unmatched. The CDR3 sequence is 16 residues long.

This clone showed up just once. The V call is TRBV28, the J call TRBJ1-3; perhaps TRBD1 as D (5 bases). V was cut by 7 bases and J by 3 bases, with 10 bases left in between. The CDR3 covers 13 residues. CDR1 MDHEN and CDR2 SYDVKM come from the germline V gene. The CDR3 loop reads CASTWDVGNTIYF. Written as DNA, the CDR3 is TGTGCCAGCACGTGGGACGTTGGAAACACCATATATTTT.

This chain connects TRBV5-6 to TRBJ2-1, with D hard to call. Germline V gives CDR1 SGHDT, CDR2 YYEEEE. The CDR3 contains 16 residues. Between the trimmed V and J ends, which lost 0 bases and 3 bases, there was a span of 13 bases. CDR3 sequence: CASSLEGAFSYNEQFF. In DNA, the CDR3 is TGTGCCAGCAGCTTGGAGGGCGCCTTCAGCTACAATGAGCAGTTCTTC.

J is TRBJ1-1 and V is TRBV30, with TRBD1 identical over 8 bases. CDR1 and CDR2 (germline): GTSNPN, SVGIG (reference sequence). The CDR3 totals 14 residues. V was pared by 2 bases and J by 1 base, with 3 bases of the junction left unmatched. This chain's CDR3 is CAWSNGQGNTEAFF. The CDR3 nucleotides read TGTGCCTGGAGTAACGGACAGGGGAACACTGAAGCTTTCTTT.

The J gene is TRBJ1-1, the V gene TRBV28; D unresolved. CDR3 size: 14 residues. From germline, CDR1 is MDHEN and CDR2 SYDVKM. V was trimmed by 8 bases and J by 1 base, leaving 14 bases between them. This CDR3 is CASGPDLENTEAFF. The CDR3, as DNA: TGTGCCAGCGGGCCTGATTTAGAGAACACTGAAGCTTTCTTT.

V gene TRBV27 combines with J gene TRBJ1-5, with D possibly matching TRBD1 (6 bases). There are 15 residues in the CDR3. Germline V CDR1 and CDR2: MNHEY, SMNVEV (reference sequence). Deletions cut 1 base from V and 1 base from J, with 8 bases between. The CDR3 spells CASSLWGASNQPQHF. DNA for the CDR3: TGTGCCAGCAGTTTATGGGGGGCGAGCAATCAGCCCCAGCATTTT.

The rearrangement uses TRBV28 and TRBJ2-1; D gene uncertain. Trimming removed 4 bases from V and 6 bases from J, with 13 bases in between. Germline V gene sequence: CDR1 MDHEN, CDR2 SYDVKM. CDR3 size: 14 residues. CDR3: CASSSHARLNEQFF. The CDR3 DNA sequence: TGTGCCAGCAGTTCGCACGCGCGACTCAATGAGCAGTTCTTC.

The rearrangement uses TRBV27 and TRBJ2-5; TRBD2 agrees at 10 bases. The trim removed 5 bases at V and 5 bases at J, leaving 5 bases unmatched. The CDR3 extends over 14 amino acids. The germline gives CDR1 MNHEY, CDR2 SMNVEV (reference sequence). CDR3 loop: CASSTSGAEETQYF. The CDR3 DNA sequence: TGTGCCAGCAGTACTAGCGGGGCTGAGGAGACCCAGTACTTC.

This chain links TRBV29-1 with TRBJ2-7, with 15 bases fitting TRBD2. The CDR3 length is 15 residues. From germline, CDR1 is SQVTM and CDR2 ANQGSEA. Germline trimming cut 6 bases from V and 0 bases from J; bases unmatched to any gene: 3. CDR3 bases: TGCAGCGTATGGGGACTAGCGGGAGGCTCCTACGAGCAGTACTTC. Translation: CSVWGLAGGSYEQYF.

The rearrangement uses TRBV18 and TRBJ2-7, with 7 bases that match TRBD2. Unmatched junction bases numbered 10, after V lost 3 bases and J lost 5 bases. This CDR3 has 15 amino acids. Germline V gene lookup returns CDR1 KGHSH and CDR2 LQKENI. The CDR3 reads CASSPWEGGKDEQYF. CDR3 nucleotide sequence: TGTGCCAGCTCACCTTGGGAGGGAGGAAAAGACGAGCAGTACTTC.

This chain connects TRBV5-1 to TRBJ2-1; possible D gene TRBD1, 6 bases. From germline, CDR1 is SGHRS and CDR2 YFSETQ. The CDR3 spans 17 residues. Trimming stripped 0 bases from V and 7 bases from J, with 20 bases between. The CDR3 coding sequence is TGCGCCAGCAGCTTGGCGAGGGTTGAGACAGGTCGGAATGAGCAGTTCTTC. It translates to CASSLARVETGRNEQFF.

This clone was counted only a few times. The CDR3 loop is CASSESRMPGNTIYF. CDR3 in DNA: TGTGCCAGCAGTGAAAGCCGGATGCCTGGAAACACCATATATTTT. The chain carries TRBV6-1 and TRBJ1-3; no definite D call. The germline CDR1 and CDR2 sequences are MNHNS and SASEGT. V shed 2 bases and J shed 2 bases, with 10 bases lying between them. The CDR3 runs to 15 residues.

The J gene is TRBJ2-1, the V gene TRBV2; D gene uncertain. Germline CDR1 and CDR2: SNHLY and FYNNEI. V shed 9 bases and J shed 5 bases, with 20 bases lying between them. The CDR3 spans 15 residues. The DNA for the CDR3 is TGTGCCAGTCAATCCACCGTTGAGCGTAACAATGAGCAGTTCTTC. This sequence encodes CASQSTVERNNEQFF. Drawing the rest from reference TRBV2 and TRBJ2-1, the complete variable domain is EPEVTQTPSHQVTQMGQEVILRCVPISNHLYFYWYRQILGQKVEFLVSFYNNEISEKSEIFDDQFSVERPDGSNFTLKIRSTKLEDSAMYFCASQSTVERNNEQFFGPGTRLTVL.

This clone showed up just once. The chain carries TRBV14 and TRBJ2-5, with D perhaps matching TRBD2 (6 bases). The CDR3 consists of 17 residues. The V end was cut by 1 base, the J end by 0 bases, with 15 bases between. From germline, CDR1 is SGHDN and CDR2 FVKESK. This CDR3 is CASSQGTSGFHQETQYF. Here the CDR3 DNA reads TGTGCCAGCAGCCAAGGGACCAGCGGGTTCCACCAAGAGACCCAGTACTTC.

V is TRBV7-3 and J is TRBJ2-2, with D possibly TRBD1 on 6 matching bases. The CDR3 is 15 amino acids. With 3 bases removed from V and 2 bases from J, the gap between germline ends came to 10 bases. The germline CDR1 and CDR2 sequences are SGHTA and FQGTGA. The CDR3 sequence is CASSFFGTNTGELFF. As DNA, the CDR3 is TGTGCCAGCAGCTTTTTCGGGACAAACACCGGGGAGCTGTTTTTT.

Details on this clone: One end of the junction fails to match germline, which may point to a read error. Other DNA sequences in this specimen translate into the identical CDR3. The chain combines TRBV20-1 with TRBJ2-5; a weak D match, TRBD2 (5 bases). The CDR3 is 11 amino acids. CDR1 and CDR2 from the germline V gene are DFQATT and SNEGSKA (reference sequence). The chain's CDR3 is CSAREGETQYF. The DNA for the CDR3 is TGTAGTGCTAGAGAGGGAGAGACCCAGTACTTC.

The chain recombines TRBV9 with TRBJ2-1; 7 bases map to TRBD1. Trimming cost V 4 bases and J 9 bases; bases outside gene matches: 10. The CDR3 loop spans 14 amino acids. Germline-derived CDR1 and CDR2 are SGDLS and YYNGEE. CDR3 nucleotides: TGTGCCAGCAGCCTCGGGACAGCGGAGCTTGAGCAGTTCTTC. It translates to CASSLGTAELEQFF.

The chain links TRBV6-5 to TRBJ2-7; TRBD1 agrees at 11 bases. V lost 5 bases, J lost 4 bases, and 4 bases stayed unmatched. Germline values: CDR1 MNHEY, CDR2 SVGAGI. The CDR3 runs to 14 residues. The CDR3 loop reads CASSLGQGAYEQYF. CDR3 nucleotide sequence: TGTGCCAGCAGTCTAGGACAGGGGGCTTACGAGCAGTACTTC.

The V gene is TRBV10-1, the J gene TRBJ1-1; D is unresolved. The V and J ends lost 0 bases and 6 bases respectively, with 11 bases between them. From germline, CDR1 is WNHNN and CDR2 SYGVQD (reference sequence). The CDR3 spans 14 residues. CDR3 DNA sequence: TGCGCCAGCAGTGAGTCCCCGGGGTCCGCTGAAGCTTTCTTT. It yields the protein CASSESPGSAEAFF.

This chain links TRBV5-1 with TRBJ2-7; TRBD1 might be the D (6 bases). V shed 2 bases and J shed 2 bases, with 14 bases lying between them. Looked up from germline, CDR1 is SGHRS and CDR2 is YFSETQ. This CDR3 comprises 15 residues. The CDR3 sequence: CASSFEDRSPYEQYF. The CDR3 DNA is TGCGCCAGCAGCTTTGAAGACAGGTCCCCCTACGAGCAGTACTTC.

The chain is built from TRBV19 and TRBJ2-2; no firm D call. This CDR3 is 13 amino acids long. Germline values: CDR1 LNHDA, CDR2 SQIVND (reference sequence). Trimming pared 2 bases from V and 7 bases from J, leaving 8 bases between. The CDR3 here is CASSITPGGELFF. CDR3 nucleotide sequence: TGTGCCAGTAGTATAACCCCAGGCGGGGAGCTGTTTTTT.

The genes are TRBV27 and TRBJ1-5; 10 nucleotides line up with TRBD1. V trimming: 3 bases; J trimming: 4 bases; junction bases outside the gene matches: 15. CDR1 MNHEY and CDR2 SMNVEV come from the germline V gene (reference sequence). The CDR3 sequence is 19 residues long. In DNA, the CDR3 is TGTGCCAGCAGTTTGTCCTACTGGGGGACAGGGGAGAGTAATCAGCCCCAGCATTTT. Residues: CASSLSYWGTGESNQPQHF.

The CDR3 DNA is TGTGCCAGCACCGAGGGACAGGCGTCGTCCTACAATGAGCAGTTCTTC. Translated, it gives CASTEGQASSYNEQFF. The chain recombines TRBV2 with TRBJ2-1; 8 bases fit TRBD1. Germline V gene sequence: CDR1 SNHLY, CDR2 FYNNEI. The CDR3 sequence is 16 residues long. Germline trimming cut 7 bases from V and 1 base from J; bases unmatched to any gene: 9.

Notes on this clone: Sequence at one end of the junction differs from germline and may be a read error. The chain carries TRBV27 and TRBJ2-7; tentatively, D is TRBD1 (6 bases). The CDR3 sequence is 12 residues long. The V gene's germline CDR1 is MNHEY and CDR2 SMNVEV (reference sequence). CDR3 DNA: TGTGCCAGCAGTTTATTTGGACAGTCCCTCCACTTC. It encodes CASSLFGQSLHF.

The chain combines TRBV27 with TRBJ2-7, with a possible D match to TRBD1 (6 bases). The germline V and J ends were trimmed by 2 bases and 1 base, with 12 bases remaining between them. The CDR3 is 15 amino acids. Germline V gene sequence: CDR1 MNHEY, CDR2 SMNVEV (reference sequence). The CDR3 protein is CASSLQGYLSYEQYF. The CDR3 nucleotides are TGTGCCAGCAGTTTACAGGGGTACCTATCCTACGAGCAGTACTTC.

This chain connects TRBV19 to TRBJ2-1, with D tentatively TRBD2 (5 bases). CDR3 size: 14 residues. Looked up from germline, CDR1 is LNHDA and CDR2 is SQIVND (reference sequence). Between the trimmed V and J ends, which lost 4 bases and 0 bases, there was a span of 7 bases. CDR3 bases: TGTGCCAGTAGTACGGGGAGCTCCTACAATGAGCAGTTCTTC. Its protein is CASSTGSSYNEQFF.

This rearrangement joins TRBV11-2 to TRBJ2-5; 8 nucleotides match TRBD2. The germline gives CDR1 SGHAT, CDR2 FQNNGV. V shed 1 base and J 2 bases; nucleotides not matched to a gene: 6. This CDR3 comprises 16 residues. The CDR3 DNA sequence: TGTGCCAGCAGCTTAGTCTCGGGCGGGGGGCAAGAGACCCAGTACTTC. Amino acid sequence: CASSLVSGGGQETQYF.

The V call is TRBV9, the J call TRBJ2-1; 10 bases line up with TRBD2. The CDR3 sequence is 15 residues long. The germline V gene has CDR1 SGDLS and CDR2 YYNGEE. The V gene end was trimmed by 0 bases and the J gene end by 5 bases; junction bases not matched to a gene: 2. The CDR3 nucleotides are TGTGCCAGCAGCGTAGAGCGGGGGGGTAACAATGAGCAGTTCTTC. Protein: CASSVERGGNNEQFF.

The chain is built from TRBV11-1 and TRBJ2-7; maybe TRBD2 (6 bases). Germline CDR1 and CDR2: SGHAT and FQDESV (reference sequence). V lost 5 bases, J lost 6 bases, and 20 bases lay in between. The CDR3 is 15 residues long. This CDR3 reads CASSPRIPRGSEQYF. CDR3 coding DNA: TGTGCCAGCAGCCCCCGGATCCCGCGGGGATCCGAGCAGTACTTC.